This TCR beta chain was obtained from a study of T cell clones after liver transplantation (dated by TCRdb to between 2018 and 2021). About the study as a whole: The samples were obtained from ITN030ST, a randomized trial that attempted immunosuppression withdrawal within 2 years after liver transplantation. After a pre-transplant mixed lymphocyte reaction, TCRbeta sequencing was used to pinpoint donor-reactive T cell clones, which were subsequently tracked in post-transplant blood. As an antigen-independent comparator for the donor-reactive sequences, third party-reactive TCRbeta sequences from pre-transplant MLRs were identified as well. Three of the eight recipients were HCV-positive; the others were transplanted for non-autoimmune, non-viral indications. No induction therapy was given to the subjects, and standard immunosuppression was administered until randomization at 12-24 months post-transplant. To count as tolerant, a recipient had to stay completely off immunosuppression for at least one year without liver enzymes climbing beyond twice the upper limit of normal. Blood samples were collected pre-transplant, pre-randomization before withdrawal, and post-randomization after either complete withdrawal or failed withdrawal. The study cohort included 8 liver transplant recipients, of whom 3 were classified as tolerant and 5 as non-tolerant. Here is what the overall study found, with its caveats: Low numbers of available donor cells limited the measurable donor-reactive repertoire in a couple of subjects. Without allograft tissue specimens, donor-reactive T cells may have migrated into the graft rather than being deleted. Circulating donor-reactive CD4 TCRbeta sequences fell significantly post-transplant in most of the 8 subjects, irrespective of tolerance or HCV status. When repertoire turnover was accounted for, significantly reduced detection of donor-reactive sequences was found in 7 of 8 subjects for CD4 and in 8 of 8 subjects for CD8. The conclusions were preliminary, being limited by small, heterogeneous patient numbers and by non-standardized post-transplant time points. Donor-reactive sequences declined more than third party-reactive ones, suggesting partial antigen-specific deletion unrelated to withdrawal success.

High-throughput TCRbeta CDR3 sequencing of frozen genomic DNA was performed by immunoSEQ, including PCR amplification, mapping, bias correction and internal controls. The study's processing was this. Productive rearrangements were retained, and unique TCRbeta sequences were defined by the CDR3 nucleotide sequence together with the V and J gene. Donor-reactive sequences required at least 5-fold expansion in CFSE-low cells versus unstimulated pre-transplant cells and at least 0.01% frequency. Per-subject minimum frequency thresholds, based on the lowest-template unstimulated sample, ensured at least 90% detection power. Jensen-Shannon divergence between the top 1000 TCRbeta sequences post- versus pre-transplant served as the measure of repertoire turnover. Changes in detection of donor-reactive sequences were assessed with two-sided Fisher's exact tests. The clones in this table, taken by TCRdb from immuneACCESS, are in-frame only. Not every clone is retained; where verified, under half of the shortfall comes from an unresolved V gene, and the cause of the rest is unknown. V and J calls and clone size follow that table, whereas D and trimming were derived from the DNA. The sample yields about 78,000 clones; about four fifths were counted once. Jointly, the top ten make up approximately 0.6% of the sample.

Trimming takes 4 bases from V and 3 bases from J, and the germline ends sit 10 bases apart. The CDR3 measures 13 amino acids from cysteine to phenylalanine. The read is trimmed to its CDR3 DNA, 39 bases read in frame from base 1. The germline V gene supplies CDR1 SGHVS and CDR2 FNYEAQ. The sample's time point label is to be understood as: pre-transplant. Unstimulated PBMCs, after thawing, were stained for CD3, CD4 and CD8 and then FACS-sorted into CD3+CD4+ and CD3+CD8+ populations. Randomization to immunosuppression withdrawal applied to every one of the 8 studied subjects. Genomic DNA was isolated with the Qiagen DNeasy Blood and Tissue Kit. On this clone itself: Its target antigen remains unknown. No per-base quality is available; no much larger clone lies one base away.

The chain joins TRBV7-6 to TRBJ2-7; the D segment is perhaps TRBD1 or TRBD2, each sharing 5 matched bases. The receptor comes from a human donor who received a liver transplant. This sample comprised CD4+ T cells from blood, obtained before liver transplant. The encoded CDR3 is CASSWGSYYEQYF. The sequence in DNA is TGTGCCAGCAGCTGGGGGAGTTACTACGAGCAGTACTTC.